This T cell receptor beta chain was recovered during a study of blood T cell repertoires in COVID-19. Across the whole study: The United States, Italy and Spain were the sources of the acute and convalescent COVID-19 samples. PBMCs, B-cell-depleted T cells, or T cells were the source of the cDNA or gDNA that made up the material.

In the study's own analysis: From reference gene primer amplification, estimates of nucleated cell counts were derived. Profiling relied on immunoSEQ multiplex PCR, and the TCRdb table lists in-frame clones only, not all of them. V and J calls and clone size are as listed in that table; D and trimming were resolved from the DNA. The sample includes some 150,000 clones, approximately 84% of them seen just once. The CDR3 contains 12 residues. The V end was cut by 1 base, the J end by 7 bases, with 4 bases between. Germline V gene sequence: CDR1 MGHDK, CDR2 SYGVNS. The sample taken for sequencing was peripheral blood. The chain couples TRBV25-1 to TRBJ1-4; D is unresolved. The clonotype was recovered from a woman older than 75 with acute or convalescent COVID-19. The CDR3 protein is CASSESSEKLFF. CDR3 coding DNA: TGTGCCAGCAGTGAATCCAGTGAAAAACTGTTTTTT.